This T cell receptor beta chain was recovered during a study of cytomegalovirus exposure and HLA in healthy donors (TCRdb year 2017). Notes on the research overall: In an earlier analysis of some 550 of the donors, 276 Gb of sequence data and 100 million or so unique TCR beta sequences from 180 million or so T cells were reported. Approximately 310 gigabases of sequencing data and roughly 90 million unique TCR sequences were included in an early release covering about 700 HLA-typed donors. Of the 350 to 400 genotyped donors, 65% to 90% fell in the genetic ancestry cluster associated with self-reported Caucasian donors. The study aimed to test whether cataloging public T cell receptors could reveal signatures of past pathogen exposure. The study used immunosequencing to profile the T cell repertoires of some 600 subjects and linked those repertoires to cytomegalovirus serostatus. Besides the first cohort of 500 to 700 subjects, a separate validation cohort made up of 120 different subjects was used. The study combined high-throughput TCR immunosequencing, statistical association of individual TCRs with disease status, and machine learning to predict cytomegalovirus infection status. To study patterns of TCR occurrence, a later analysis re-analyzed previously published TCR beta repertoires from just over 650 donors and added high-resolution HLA genotyping. Rather than using new phenotypic data, the later analysis identified candidate immune exposures from TCR beta sequences and from how often those sequences occurred across donors. In an earlier analysis of more than 550 of the donors, high-throughput TCR beta sequencing was used to judge whether each TCR beta V gene segment behaved as functional or pseudogenic. Donor age, sex, ethnicity and CMV serostatus were collected together with the repertoire data. A later genetic analysis used genome-wide SNP genotypes for about 60% of the roughly 700 donors, treating that subset as a discovery cohort. All discovery cohort repertoires had been generated using a single sequencing platform. HLA typing included class I and class II loci at four-digit resolution. The number of typed donors differed by locus: about 629-640 for A, B, C, DRB1 and DQB1; 500 to 550 for DQA1; approximately 610 for DPA1; and roughly 470 for DPB1. Because of strong linkage in the cohort, five DR-DQ haplotypes were treated as single units for association and clustering. Among some 410 genotyped donors of the cohort, an average of roughly 230,000 unique TCR beta nucleotide sequences was sequenced per donor, of which roughly 18% were non-productive. The paper as a whole reports these results and caveats: V-gene and J-gene trimming of TCR beta chains was associated with a missense DCLRE1C variant in a later genetic analysis, and the association was replicated in an independent cohort. A later analysis found that most CMV-associated TCR beta chains appeared HLA-restricted, with HLA associations seemingly driven largely by CMV exposure. In vitro tests confirmed that a few of the cytomegalovirus-associated TCR beta chains recognize cytomegalovirus antigens. Because the 87-base-pair reads could not distinguish some IMGT-functional V segments, including TRBV6-2 and TRBV6-3, those segments were excluded. In a later analysis, some 17,000 TCR beta sequences were associated with specific HLA alleles at a false discovery rate of 0.05. Because HLA typing was unavailable for some donors at each locus, only the typed subset was used in association tests. In an earlier analysis of more than 500 of the donors, most TCR beta V segments appeared in productive rearrangements about 87% or about 30% of the time, broadly matching IMGT annotations. Because counts were too low, under 20 rarely observed V segments, including chromosome 9 orphons, were left out of the earlier analysis of 500 to 650 of the donors. Assigning TCR associations to individual alleles was difficult when HLA alleles, especially DR and DQ, strongly co-occurred. Immune exposure information for the cohort was limited to CMV serostatus. The authors suggested that the approach could potentially be generalized to other disease states and immunological phenotypes. According to a later analysis, TCR association rates differed among HLA loci, with DRB1 alleles showing the most associated TCRs and HLA-C alleles showing the fewest. A total of about 150 TCR beta chains were listed by the study as associated with cytomegalovirus. A cluster of highly shared sequence variants was judged likely to represent a technical artifact of the sequencing pipeline. Only TCR beta chains were sequenced in this cohort, and the absence of alpha or paired-chain data limited detectable features. In both the original and validation cohorts, the classifier was reported to diagnose cytomegalovirus status with high specificity and sensitivity. A further reported finding was that TCR beta sequences accurately predicted the HLA-A and HLA-B alleles for most subjects in the first cohort. Across donors, most TCR sequences were observed very rarely, whereas some public TCRs were present in many individuals. Several of the top co-occurrence clusters appeared to be linked to parvovirus B19, influenza, CMV and Epstein-Barr virus, according to a later analysis. A later genetic analysis reported fewer N-insertions in productive TCRs among donors in an Asian-associated ancestry cluster than the roughly 700-donor mean. In a later analysis, HLA-associated TCR beta chains showed more clonal expansion and lower generation probabilities than non-associated chains that were equally common. Correlated functional status among segregating V segments might be attributable to linkage disequilibrium, but an unknown experimental factor could not be ruled out. The presence/absence analyses assumed that sequencing depth was roughly uniform across donors, and that assumption may not be true.

The CDR3 has 17 amino acids, counting the end cysteine and phenylalanine. The kept DNA is CDR3 alone, 51 bases in frame from the first base. Relative to germline, V is missing 7 bases and J is missing 5 bases, with 14 bases of the junction outside any gene match. CDR1 and CDR2 (SGHTA, FQGTGA) derive from the germline V gene. Library construction relied on the immunoSEQ multiplex PCR assay. The multiplex PCR relied on a mix of 60 forward primers for TCR Vbeta segments and 13 reverse primers for TCR Jbeta segments. The CDR3 region of rearranged TCR beta genes was amplified from genomic DNA with a multiplex PCR assay. Amplified TCR beta libraries were sequenced as 87-base-pair reads on the Illumina HiSeq System. The authors' pipeline ran thus. A later analysis tallied 75 million to 85 million unique TCR beta chains across the 700 or so repertoires, and around 12 million of those chains were shared by two or more donors. To remove PCR and sequencing errors, raw reads were error-corrected and collapsed into unique sequences using a nearest-neighbor algorithm that merged closely related sequences. To assign V, D and J gene segments, CDR3 sequences were aligned to IMGT reference sequences. For a sequence to be retained, at least a six-nucleotide match to both a V gene segment and a J gene segment was required. Rearrangements were called productive when the CDR3 lacked stop codons and stayed in frame with V and J; all others were non-productive. Following IMGT convention, CDR3 was defined as the stretch from the second conserved V-encoded cysteine to the conserved J-encoded phenylalanine. Sequences without an unambiguous match to a single V gene segment were excluded from the earlier analysis of over 500 of the donors. An earlier analysis of under 750 of the donors called V segments functional above 56.7% productive rearrangements and segregating when the between-donor standard deviation exceeded 5%. A statistical classification framework was built for diagnosing cytomegalovirus status from the catalog of TCR beta chain sequences. In a later analysis, TCR nucleotide sequences were compared against IMGT/GENE-DB human TR gene sequences so that V and J genes could be assigned. Using the TCRdist pipeline, a later analysis assigned CDR3 sequences along with most-parsimonious VDJ recombination scenarios. In a later analysis, each TCR beta chain was defined by its CDR3 amino acid sequence together with its V-gene family, and reads lacking a unique V-gene family were excluded. As a way to deal with suspected cross-contamination and a sequencing artifact, a later analysis dropped hundreds of nucleotide sequences that were highly shared and had low generation probability. In a later analysis, a clonal expansion index for each public chain was calculated from normalized within-repertoire ranks of inferred template counts. In a later analysis, generation probabilities were computed using a VDJ recombination model fitted to out-of-frame rearrangements, and the results were checked against IGoR. A later analysis scored TCR-TCR, TCR-HLA and TCR-CMV co-occurrence with hypergeometric tests, applying a repertoire-size bias correction to TCR pairs. False discovery rates were estimated in a later analysis by permuting HLA or CMV assignments 20 times. A later analysis grouped co-occurring TCRs with DBSCAN, adding TCRdist sequence similarity when clustering within HLA-allele-positive subsets. Co-occurrence clustering excluded repertoires with fewer than 30,000 or more than 120,000 public chains, plus five with anomalous nucleotide sharing. The clones in this table, taken by TCRdb from immuneACCESS, are in-frame only. Not every clone is retained; where verified, under half of the shortfall comes from an unresolved V gene, and the cause of the rest is unknown. Clonal size and the V and J genes are those of that table, whereas D and trimming came from the DNA. For this sample there are approximately 150,000 clones; about 71% appear just once. The top ten constitute approximately 3% of the sample.

The cohort consisted of 600 or so healthy bone marrow donors. Cohort members were all nominally healthy when sampled, although unrecorded immune exposures were likely present. The donor tested CMV seronegative, placing the donor among the approximately 400 seronegative members of the cohort. Each donor provided a peripheral blood sample, and peripheral blood mononuclear cells were used for TCR beta sequencing. Genomic DNA was extracted from the blood cell samples with the Qiagen DNeasy Blood Extraction Kit. In regard to this clone: What antigen it recognizes has not been identified. Nothing much larger sits one base from this clone, and base qualities are not available.

This receptor was obtained from a young woman in good health and CMV-seronegative. Sequenced material: PBMCs. Recombination connected TRBV7-3 to TRBJ2-3; TRBD2 fits 11 bases in the junction. The CDR3 protein: CASTPLSGRAIGDTQYF. The DNA reads TGTGCCAGCACCCCCCTTAGCGGGAGGGCCATAGGAGATACGCAGTATTTT.